This T cell receptor (beta chain) is drawn from a study of neurological immune-mediated disorders. Study observations and caveats: The level of TCR clonal expansion was highest in patients with HTLV-1-associated myelopathy and lowest in multiple sclerosis, where it fell below the level seen in healthy controls.

The cDNA came from 5'RACE with 10-nucleotide random UMIs. Every sequencing run returned over 200 million TCR-beta sequences, which were derived from 15-18 subjects. MiXCR was run by TCRdb on the 5' RACE reads, yielding one entry per CDR3 protein. The sample records roughly 38,000 distinct CDR3 sequences, over 8.5% being singletons. This clonotype was seen at least ten times. Its antigen is currently unknown. As for time point: technical triplicate 1. The unsorted libraries were produced from 2 million PBMCs held at -80 C. V gave up 5 bases and J gave up 3 bases, with 14 bases separating them. The CDR3 contains 14 residues.

Sequenced sample: PBMCs. The receptor's source is a man between 60 and 75 years old with HTLV-1-associated myelopathy (HAM/TSP). J is TRBJ2-7 and V is TRBV12-3 or TRBV12-4; no reliable D call. CDR3 region: CASSPEPRNYEQYF. In nucleotides, the CDR3 is TGTGCCAGCAGTCCTGAGCCTAGGAACTACGAGCAGTACTTC.